These 10 T cell receptor beta chains originate from one sample sequenced in a study of post-analysis software for immune sequencing data. Overall study results and limits: Patients showed TRBV5-6, TRBV5-1 and TRBV20-1 among 4 or 5 TRBV segments more frequent than in controls.

cDNA libraries of TCR beta carried unique molecular identifiers. TCRdb fed the PCR reads into MiXCR, producing one record per CDR3 protein. This repertoire shows 650,000 to 900,000 distinct CDR3 sequences, 40% to 55% found once; its top ten account for 4.9%. No antigen has been assigned to these receptors. Material: blood. The source of these receptors is a girl aged 5-17 years with multiple sclerosis.

The chain has TRBV5-1 and TRBJ2-6; TRBD1 matches at 9 bases. Germline CDR1 reads SGHRS; CDR2 reads YFSETQ. Trimming removed 4 bases from V and 0 bases from J; junction bases left unmatched: 5. The CDR3 runs 17 residues. The CDR3 region has the DNA TGCGCCAGCAGCATCGGACAGGGGTTCTCTGGGGCCAACGTCCTGACTTTC. It specifies CASSIGQGFSGANVLTF. Based on the CDR3 plus reference TRBV5-1 and TRBJ2-6, the full variable domain is KAGVTQTPRYLIKTRGQQVTLSCSPISGHRSVSWYQQTPGQGLQFLFEYFSETQRNKGNFPGRFSGRQFSNSRSEMNVSTLELGDSALYLCASSIGQGFSGANVLTFGAGSRLTVL.

The sample holds a few counts of this clonotype. The V and J genes are TRBV6-2 or TRBV6-3 and TRBJ2-1, with D possibly matching TRBD2 (5 bases). Trimming removed 6 bases from V and 6 bases from J, with 6 bases in between. The germline V gene has CDR1 MNHEY and CDR2 SVGEGT. This CDR3 region has 11 residues. The CDR3 loop reads CASREGNEQFF. The CDR3 nucleotides are TGTGCCAGCAGAGAGGGCAATGAGCAGTTCTTC.

About this clonotype itself: An end of the junction differs from the germline gene, which may be a read error. The gene calls are TRBV2 and TRBJ2-7, with 8 bases lining up with TRBD2. The CDR3 covers 14 residues. From germline, CDR1 is SNHLY and CDR2 FYNNEI. This CDR3 reads CASSAQREPYEQYF. CDR3 DNA: TGCGCCAGCAGTGCTCAGCGGGAGCCCTACGAGCAGTACTTC.

The chain recombines TRBV6-5 with TRBJ2-3; unclear D gene. Trimming removed 9 bases at V and 5 bases at J, with 6 bases between. CDR3 length: 10 amino acids. CDR1 is MNHEY, CDR2 SVGAGI, per germline. For the CDR3, the DNA is TGTGCCAGTGGCCGAGATACGCAGTATTTT. It specifies CASGRDTQYF.

CDR3 nucleotides: TGTGCCAGCCGAAACACAGGGGAGGTTGGTGAAAAACTGTTTTTT. Encoded protein: CASRNTGEVGEKLFF. The chain employs TRBV27 and TRBJ1-4; 7 nucleotides agree with TRBD1. Germline lookup yields CDR1 MNHEY and CDR2 SMNVEV (reference sequence). The CDR3 spans 15 residues. The trim removed 8 bases at V and 7 bases at J, leaving 13 bases unmatched.

The chain couples TRBV18 to TRBJ2-1; 8 nucleotides match TRBD1. This CDR3 spans 16 amino acids. After removal of 4 bases from V and 9 bases from J, the junction contained 14 bases not matched to a gene. CDR1 and CDR2 from the germline V gene are KGHSH and LQKENI. This CDR3 reads CASSQRASTGASEQFF. The CDR3 nucleotides are TGTGCCAGCTCACAACGGGCCTCGACAGGGGCTAGTGAGCAGTTCTTC. The variable domain in full, with the rest retrieved from reference TRBV18 and TRBJ2-1, is NAGVMQNPRHLVRRRGQEARLRCSPMKGHSHVYWYRQLPEEGLKFMVYLQKENIIDESGMPKERFSAEFPKEGPSILRIQQVVRGDSAAYFCASSQRASTGASEQFFGPGTRLTVL.

The J gene is TRBJ2-2, the V gene TRBV29-1; D is perhaps TRBD2 (6 bases). The CDR3 runs 13 residues. V was shortened by 4 bases and J by 3 bases, with 9 bases between the two germline ends. The germline gives CDR1 SQVTM, CDR2 ANQGSEA. CDR3 amino acids: CSVASDDTGELFF. The CDR3, as DNA: TGCAGCGTTGCTAGCGATGACACCGGGGAGCTGTTTTTT.

This clonotype was counted a few times. The chain links TRBV12-3 or TRBV12-4 to TRBJ2-1; the match to TRBD1 covers 7 bases. The CDR3 runs to 14 residues. J lost 12 bases, V lost 7 bases, and 15 bases had no gene match. In DNA form, the CDR3 reads TGTGCCAGCACCAATAACCGGGACAGCGAGGCGCAGTTCTTC. It encodes CASTNNRDSEAQFF.

The rearrangement links TRBV4-3 to TRBJ2-1, with 8 nucleotides matching TRBD2. CDR3 length: 20 residues. V trimming: 0 bases; J trimming: 8 bases; junction bases outside the gene matches: 21. CDR1 is LGHNA, CDR2 YSLEER, per germline. The CDR3 DNA reads as TGCGCCAGCAGCCAAGATATATCGGTTCGGGAGGGCCTTTGGGAGTATGAGCAGTTCTTC. It encodes CASSQDISVREGLWEYEQFF.

The chain uses TRBV12-3 or TRBV12-4 and TRBJ2-1, with a possible D match to TRBD2 (6 bases). Trimming took 3 bases from V and 6 from J, leaving 12 bases between them. This CDR3 is built from 14 residues. As DNA, the CDR3 is TGTGCCAGCAGTTTTGGTCTAGCGCGCAATGAGCAGTTCTTC. Translating it yields CASSFGLARNEQFF.